A selection of T cell receptor beta chains follows, all from one sample in a study of T-cell reconstitution after alpha-beta-depleted transplantation in children. TCRdb processed the PCR reads anew with MiXCR; each CDR3 protein has one entry. The table has around 200,000 distinct CDR3 sequences, about a tenth seen once. Sequences were derived from PBMCs, sampled before TCRalphabeta/CD19-depleted stem cell transplant. These receptors originate from a child less than two years old with acute myeloid leukemia, due to receive a stem cell transplant. Each CDR3 is given with its conserved first and last residue. A D gene is named only where the DNA matches it firmly. Part of the rows lack a size; the others show once, few, many or a class for expanded clones.

TRBJ2-3 TRBV11-1 many TRBD2 CASKGTSGNQLDTDTQYF TGTGCCAGCAAAGGGACTAGCGGGAACCAGCTAGACACAGATACGCAGTATTTT
TRBJ2-3 TRBV4-2 many TRBD2 CASSQGEGGPSDF TGTGCCAGCAGCCAGGGGGAGGGAGGGCCATCGGATTTT
TRBJ2-7 TRBV12-3/TRBV12-4 many . CASSPDQHTSYEQYF TGTGCCAGCAGCCCGGACCAACACACATCCTACGAGCAGTACTTC
TRBJ1-4 TRBV5-6 many . CASKETVTHGKLFF TGTGCCAGCAAGGAGACAGTAACGCATGGAAAACTGTTTTTT
TRBJ2-3 TRBV27 many . CASTSSEFYTDTQYF TGTGCCAGCACCAGCAGCGAATTTTACACAGATACGCAGTATTTT
TRBJ2-7 TRBV29-1 many TRBD2 CSVLAGHSYEQYF TGCAGCGTGCTAGCGGGGCACTCCTACGAGCAGTACTTC
TRBJ2-5 TRBV18 . TRBD1 CASSPPGQYQETQYF TGTGCCAGCTCACCACCGGGACAGTACCAAGAGACCCAGTACTTC
TRBJ1-1 TRBV29-1 many . CSVEVGRKGTEAFF TGCAGCGTTGAAGTAGGGAGAAAGGGGACTGAAGCTTTCTTT
TRBJ1-5 TRBV24-1 many TRBD1 CATSDFGQGNQPQHF TGTGCCACCAGTGATTTTGGACAGGGGAATCAGCCCCAGCATTTT
TRBJ2-7 TRBV12-3/TRBV12-4 many . CASSPGTAPTYEQYF TGTGCCAGCAGCCCGGGGACCGCCCCCACCTACGAGCAGTACTTC
TRBJ2-7 TRBV10-3 many TRBD2 CAISGTSGSYEQYF TGTGCCATCAGTGGGACTAGCGGGAGCTACGAGCAGTACTTC
TRBJ2-1 TRBV15 many . CATSTGFWNEQFF TGTGCCACCAGCACGGGGTTTTGGAATGAGCAGTTCTTC
TRBJ2-5 TRBV5-1 . . CASSLAWGQETQYF TGCGCCAGCAGCTTGGCCTGGGGTCAAGAGACCCAGTACTTC
TRBJ1-5 TRBV20-1 . . CSARGGGLQPQHF TGCAGTGCTAGAGGGGGAGGGTTACAGCCCCAGCATTTT
TRBJ2-5 TRBV3-1 many . CASSQMTGGETQYF TGTGCCAGCAGCCAAATGACAGGCGGGGAGACCCAGTACTTC
TRBJ1-5 TRBV2 many . CASSGQGYPLPQHF TGTGCCAGCAGTGGGCAGGGGTACCCATTGCCCCAGCATTTT
TRBJ2-5 TRBV3-1 many TRBD1 CASPMDRGRQETQYF TGTGCCAGCCCTATGGACAGGGGGCGTCAAGAGACCCAGTACTTC
TRBJ2-3 TRBV5-1 . . CASSLGSGGVTDTQYF TGCGCCAGCAGCTTGGGCTCGGGGGGCGTCACAGATACGCAGTATTTT
TRBJ1-5 TRBV19 many . CASSPGSSQPQHF TGTGCCAGCTCTCCAGGGAGTAGTCAGCCCCAGCATTTT
TRBJ2-4 TRBV7-9 many TRBD2 CASSPRTSGKNIQYF TGTGCCAGCAGCCCCCGGACTAGCGGGAAAAACATTCAGTACTTC
TRBJ2-1 TRBV20-1 many . CSASVLTYNEQFF TGCAGTGCTAGCGTGCTAACCTACAATGAGCAGTTCTTC
TRBJ1-5 TRBV3-1 many . CASSQVRDQGEPQHF TGTGCCAGCAGCCAAGTCAGGGATCAAGGTGAGCCCCAGCATTTT
TRBJ2-5 TRBV10-3 many . CAISESREETQYF TGTGCCATCAGTGAGTCGAGAGAAGAGACCCAGTACTTC
TRBJ2-5 TRBV20-1 many . CSARVSGVGETQYF TGCAGTGCTAGAGTATCGGGAGTTGGAGAGACCCAGTACTTC
TRBJ2-3 TRBV7-2 many . CASSSQALISTDTQYF TGTGCCAGCAGCTCCCAGGCCCTAATCAGCACAGATACGCAGTATTTT
TRBJ2-3 TRBV19 few TRBD2 CASSTYPGLAGESDTDTQYF TGTGCCAGTAGTACCTACCCGGGACTAGCGGGAGAGTCGGACACAGATACGCAGTATTTT